The rows below give T cell receptor beta chains drawn from one sample of a study of OX40 agonist ivuxolimab in advanced cancers. The method was immunoSEQ multiplex PCR; TCRdb's version includes in-frame clones alone and lacks a portion of them. This table has about 46,000 clones, more than 85% appearing once. This material consisted of CD4+ or CD8+ T cells sorted from blood, taken in a trial of the OX40 agonist ivuxolimab. These TCRs come from an adult with an advanced solid tumor such as melanoma, head and neck, liver or kidney cancer. Both conserved end residues are part of each CDR3. The D gene is left open where the match is weak. A clone size is listed for some rows: how often the clone was seen (once, few, many), or a class if it is expanded.

v_call	j_call	clone_size	d_call	cdr3_nt	cdr3_aa
TRBV6-6	TRBJ1-2	once	-	TGTGCCAGCAGTTACTCGGGGTTTGGCTACACCTTC	CASSYSGFGYTF
TRBV4-1	TRBJ2-3	-	TRBD2	TGCGCCAGCAGCCAAGATCACCGGACTAGCGGTAGCACAGATACGCAGTATTTT	CASSQDHRTSGSTDTQYF
TRBV4-1	TRBJ1-5	once	-	TGCGCCAGCAGCCAAGACACCATTATGCATAGCAATCAGCCCCAGCATTTT	CASSQDTIMHSNQPQHF
TRBV2	TRBJ2-3	-	TRBD1	TGTGCCAGCTATGGACAGGGGGGCACAGATACGCAGTATTTT	CASYGQGGTDTQYF
TRBV29-1	TRBJ2-7	-	-	TGCAGCTCTAAGGGGGACGAAAACACCTACGAGCAGTACTTC	CSSKGDENTYEQYF
TRBV15	TRBJ1-2	few	-	TGTGCCACCAGCAGCCGGGACGGACTTTATGGCTACACCTTC	CATSSRDGLYGYTF
TRBV7-9	TRBJ1-6	-	-	TGTGCCAGCAGCTTTACAGGGCGGGAATCACCCCTCCACTTT	CASSFTGRESPLHF
TRBV11-2	TRBJ2-2	once	TRBD2	TGTGCCAGCAGCCGGACTAGCGGGGCGAACACCGGGGAGCTGTTTTTT	CASSRTSGANTGELFF
TRBV11-3	TRBJ1-1	once	-	TGTGCCAGCAGCTTATCAGCGTACACTGAAGCTTTCTTT	CASSLSAYTEAFF
TRBV9	TRBJ2-7	few	TRBD2	TGTGCCAGCAGCCCCTCCGGACTAGCGGGCGGGTACGAGCAGTACTTC	CASSPSGLAGGYEQYF
TRBV6-1	TRBJ1-1	once	TRBD1	TGTGCCAGCAGACAGGGACAGGGCCGGTGGGAAGCTTTCTTT	CASRQGQGRWEAFF
TRBV27	TRBJ2-7	-	TRBD2	TGTGCCAGCAGTCTTAGCGGGAGGGCCCTATACGAGCAGTACTTC	CASSLSGRALYEQYF
TRBV5-4	TRBJ1-4	-	-	TGCGCCAGCAGCCCTCACCGGGACGGTAATGAAAAACTGTTTTTT	CASSPHRDGNEKLFF
TRBV28	TRBJ1-1	-	-	TGTGCCAGCAGTTTTCAGGGAGGGGGATTCGCTTTCTTT	CASSFQGGGFAFF
TRBV2	TRBJ1-6	-	-	TGTGCCAGCGGGACTGCAAATAATTCACCCCTCCACTTT	CASGTANNSPLHF
TRBV27	TRBJ2-7	-	-	TGTGCCAGCAGTTTCGGGGTCGAGCAGTACTTC	CASSFGVEQYF
TRBV6-1	TRBJ1-2	-	-	TGTGCCAGCAGCGCCGTAGGCGGGATAAACTATGGCTACACCTTC	CASSAVGGINYGYTF
TRBV28	TRBJ2-7	-	-	TGTGCCAGCAGTTTGGTATACGAGCAGTACTTC	CASSLVYEQYF
TRBV10-3	TRBJ2-7	-	-	TGTGCCATCAGGGCCCCGCCAGAGTACCACGAGCAGTACTTC	CAIRAPPEYHEQYF
TRBV9	TRBJ1-6	-	-	TGTGCCAGCAGCGACAGGGAGTTCTCCTATAATTCACCCCTCCACTTT	CASSDREFSYNSPLHF
TRBV19	TRBJ1-1	-	-	TGTGCCAGTAGTATTGGGGGGGTTCGGGAAGCTTTCTTT	CASSIGGVREAFF
TRBV4-1	TRBJ2-1	-	TRBD2	TGCGCCAGCAGCCACCCAGAGAACCCGGGGGGGGGCGCATACAATGAGCAGTTCTTC	CASSHPENPGGGAYNEQFF
TRBV28	TRBJ2-3	-	TRBD2	TGTGCCAGCATGGGGCGGGAGGGCCGCGGAACGCAGTATTTT	CASMGREGRGTQYF
TRBV7-8	TRBJ2-2	-	TRBD2	TGTGCGGCGGGGGGCGGGGAGCTGTTTTTT	CAAGGGELFF
TRBV5-1	TRBJ2-7	-	-	TGCGCCAGCAGCTTGGACCAGTACGAGCAGTACTTC	CASSLDQYEQYF
TRBV7-9	TRBJ2-2	-	-	TGTGCCAGCAGCTTAAGTGTCGGGGAGCTGTTTTTT	CASSLSVGELFF
TRBV9	TRBJ2-5	once	-	TGTGCCAGCAGCGTAGAGGGGACCCAGTACTTC	CASSVEGTQYF
TRBV4-1	TRBJ1-5	-	TRBD1	TGCGCCAGCAGCCCCAGGGGGCTTAGCAATCAGCCCCAGCATTTT	CASSPRGLSNQPQHF
TRBV28	TRBJ2-7	-	TRBD2	TGTGCCAGCAGTTCCCTAGCGGGACGGGAAATAGACTCCTACGAGCAGTACTTC	CASSSLAGREIDSYEQYF
TRBV10-3	TRBJ2-7	-	TRBD1	TGTGCCATCAGTGAACCCCGGACAGGACCGCTCTACGAGCAGTACTTC	CAISEPRTGPLYEQYF
TRBV15	TRBJ1-1	-	TRBD1	TGTGCCACCAGCAGAGGCTGGACAGGGGTACGGGGCACTGAAGCTTTCTTT	CATSRGWTGVRGTEAFF
TRBV4-1	TRBJ2-3	-	TRBD2	TGCGCCAGCAGCCAAGAGTCTAGCGGGGCAGATACGCAGTATTTT	CASSQESSGADTQYF